The 10 T cell receptor beta chains listed next were all sequenced from one sample in a study of T-cell memory formation after mild COVID-19. TCRdb independently ran MiXCR on the 5' RACE reads; one entry per CDR3 protein. Found here are a few hundred thousand distinct CDR3 sequences, roughly an eighth of them singletons; the top ten hold roughly a fifth. Source material: PBMCs or a T cell subset sorted from them (not recorded which). The receptors shown here come from a man between 18 and 29 years old who had mild COVID-19 (a few samples of this study predate the infection). Cell type and time point are not known.

A few counts support this clonotype. This chain connects TRBV28 to TRBJ1-6; 7 bases are shared with TRBD1. The CDR3 length is 17 residues. The germline V gene encodes CDR1 MDHEN and CDR2 SYDVKM. V dropped 7 bases and J dropped 7; count of bases not matched to a gene: 16. The CDR3 nucleotides are TGTGCCAGCACCCTCCGGGCAGGGGGGCAGGCAAATTCACCCCTCCACTTT. Residues: CASTLRAGGQANSPLHF.

The gene calls are TRBV7-2 and TRBJ1-1; D is unclear. V was cut by 6 bases and J by 2 bases, with 13 bases left in between. Germline V gives CDR1 SGHTA, CDR2 FQGNSA. This CDR3 is 14 amino acids long. CDR3 bases: TGTGCCAGCAGTACCCTAGGCGGAAACACTGAAGCTTTCTTT. Its translation is CASSTLGGNTEAFF.

The chain employs TRBV6-2 or TRBV6-3 and TRBJ2-5; D is unclear. The V end was cut by 4 bases, the J end by 0 bases, with 9 bases between. Germline CDR1 MNHEY, CDR2 SVGEGT. This CDR3 has 14 amino acids. The CDR3 coding sequence is TGTGCCAGCAGTTTTTACACAGACCAAGAGACCCAGTACTTC. Amino acid sequence: CASSFYTDQETQYF.

This clonotype was recorded a few times. V usage is TRBV12-3 or TRBV12-4 and J usage is TRBJ2-5; D perhaps matches TRBD2 (6 bases). The V end lost 6 bases, the J end lost 0 bases, and 14 bases lay between the germline ends. The CDR3 is made up of 15 amino acids. Written as DNA, the CDR3 is TGTGCCAGCAGCGCTCGGGGGACCCACCAAGAGACCCAGTACTTC. As protein: CASSARGTHQETQYF.

The chain couples TRBV6-2 or TRBV6-3 to TRBJ2-7; maybe TRBD1 (6 bases). Germline V gene data show CDR1 as MNHEY and CDR2 as SVGEGT. CDR3 size: 12 residues. V lost 5 bases to trimming and J lost 5 bases, with 10 bases between them. The CDR3 region is CASSQDSDEQYV. CDR3 sequence (DNA): TGTGCCAGCAGTCAGGACAGTGACGAGCAGTACGTC.

There are a few counts of this clonotype. The chain is built from TRBV29-1 and TRBJ1-2; D perhaps matches TRBD1 (5 bases). The ends were cut back, 4 bases at V and 3 bases at J, with 24 bases in the middle. The CDR3 has 17 amino acids. Germline V gene sequence: CDR1 SQVTM, CDR2 ANQGSEA. The DNA for the CDR3 is TGCAGCGTTGGTCGTCAGGGCACGGGTAGATCCCACTATGGCTACACCTTC. Its protein product is CSVGRQGTGRSHYGYTF.

This rearrangement joins TRBV6-6 to TRBJ2-3, with D possibly matching TRBD2 (5 bases). The ends were cut back, 6 bases at V and 5 bases at J, with 12 bases in the middle. Germline V lookup: CDR1 MNHNY, CDR2 SVGAGI (reference sequence). The CDR3 spans 13 residues. The CDR3 DNA reads as TGTGCCAGCAGCTGGACTGTTAAAGATACGCAGTATTTT. Its protein is CASSWTVKDTQYF.

This clonotype was picked up a small number of times. This rearrangement joins TRBV12-3 or TRBV12-4 to TRBJ1-4; D gene ambiguous. The CDR3 length is 12 residues. V was trimmed by 2 bases and J by 7 bases, leaving 5 bases between them. This CDR3 reads CASSLYPEKLFF. As DNA, the CDR3 is TGTGCCAGCAGTTTATATCCTGAAAAACTGTTTTTT.

This clonotype appeared a few times. J is TRBJ2-7 and V is TRBV28, with 7 bases fitting TRBD1. After removal of 3 bases from V and 5 bases from J, the junction contained 10 bases not matched to a gene. In germline, CDR1 is MDHEN, CDR2 SYDVKM. The CDR3 consists of 15 residues. CDR3 coding DNA: TGTGCCAGCAGTTTCCCCGTCGGGACAGCCCACGAGCAGTACTTC. It is translated as CASSFPVGTAHEQYF.

V gene TRBV19 combines with J gene TRBJ1-5; a possible D gene is TRBD1 (6 bases). With 0 bases removed from V and 6 bases from J, the gap between germline ends came to 12 bases. Per the germline V gene, CDR1 is LNHDA and CDR2 is SQIVND (reference sequence). The CDR3 spans 15 residues. CDR3 amino acids: CASSIEGQSSQPQHF. DNA of the CDR3: TGTGCCAGTAGTATAGAGGGACAAAGCTCTCAGCCCCAGCATTTT.